The 7 T cell receptor beta chains given below trace back to one sample, sequenced in a study of blood T cells in healthy people across ages. Next came a second PCR, run for about 7 to 12 cycles, which used a sample-barcoded 5' primer along with a J-beta primer mix. TCRdb analysed the 5' RACE reads with MiXCR anew, one entry per CDR3 protein. The table records under 2 million distinct CDR3 sequences, roughly 32% of them present only once. The sample taken for sequencing was blood. The source of these receptors is a woman aged 25 to 39 in good health.

At least ten counts were recorded for this clonotype. The chain links TRBV5-6 to TRBJ2-7, with a possible D match to TRBD2 (6 bases). The V end was cut by 2 bases, the J end by 3 bases, with 12 bases between. The CDR3 loop spans 14 amino acids. Germline V lookup: CDR1 SGHDT, CDR2 YYEEEE. CDR3 coding DNA: TGTGCCAGCAGCTTTGGGGGGAGTAACTACGAGCAGTACTTC. Translated, it gives CASSFGGSNYEQYF. The full variable domain, its missing parts supplied by reference TRBV5-6 and TRBJ2-7, is DAGVTQSPTHLIKTRGQQVTLRCSPKSGHDTVSWYQQALGQGPQFIFQYYEEEERQRGNFPDRFSGHQFPNYSSELNVNALLLGDSALYLCASSFGGSNYEQYFGPGTRLTVT.

This clonotype turned up a few times. The chain couples TRBV3-1 to TRBJ1-5, with 8 bases matching TRBD1. Trimming cost V 1 base and J 3 bases; bases outside gene matches: 5. The CDR3 covers 16 residues. Germline assignment: CDR1 LGHDT and CDR2 YNNKEL (reference sequence). The CDR3 spells CASSQAGTGNNQPQHF. As DNA, the CDR3 is TGTGCCAGCAGCCAAGCCGGGACAGGCAACAATCAGCCCCAGCATTTT.

The gene calls are TRBV20-1 and TRBJ1-2; D possibly corresponds to TRBD1 (5 bases). This CDR3 has 14 amino acids. V lost 4 bases, J lost 3 bases, and 15 bases lay in between. Per the germline V gene, CDR1 is DFQATT and CDR2 is SNEGSKA (reference sequence). The DNA for the CDR3 is TGCAGTGCTACTCCTGAGGGGCCTTACTATGGCTACACCTTC. Its translation: CSATPEGPYYGYTF.

This clonotype was observed a few times. This chain connects TRBV6-5 to TRBJ2-7; D unclear. The CDR3 runs to 13 residues. V shed 5 bases and J shed 1 base, with 9 bases lying between them. The germline gives CDR1 MNHEY, CDR2 SVGAGI. In DNA form, the CDR3 reads TGTGCCAGCAGTGGGGTCCCATCCTACGAGCAGTACTTC. This gives the protein CASSGVPSYEQYF.

V usage is TRBV9 and J usage is TRBJ2-7; 10 bases line up with TRBD2. Germline lookup yields CDR1 SGDLS and CDR2 YYNGEE. With V trimmed by 1 base and J by 3 bases, 1 base remained unmatched. The CDR3 length is 14 residues. CDR3 DNA sequence: TGTGCCAGCAGCGTAACTAGCGGGGTCTACGAGCAGTACTTC. Translating it yields CASSVTSGVYEQYF.

This clonotype has a handful of counts. The V and J genes are TRBV5-1 and TRBJ2-3; 11 bases line up with TRBD2. Trimming took 0 bases from V and 7 from J; bases not matched to a gene: 10. This CDR3 region has 17 residues. Germline CDR1 is SGHRS and CDR2 is YFSETQ. The CDR3 reads CASSLGSTSGTHNTQYF. The CDR3 region has the DNA TGCGCCAGCAGCTTGGGCTCGACTAGCGGGACCCACAATACGCAGTATTTT. Full variable domain (rest looked up from reference TRBV5-1 and TRBJ2-3): KAGVTQTPRYLIKTRGQQVTLSCSPISGHRSVSWYQQTPGQGLQFLFEYFSETQRNKGNFPGRFSGRQFSNSRSEMNVSTLELGDSALYLCASSLGSTSGTHNTQYFGPGTRLTVL.

As to this clonotype: A read error is possible here, since a much larger clone lies one base away. V and J are TRBV12-3 or TRBV12-4 and TRBJ2-1, with D perhaps matching TRBD2 (6 bases). This CDR3 has 16 amino acids. Written as DNA, the CDR3 is TGTGCCAGCAGAGGAGGGGCTCAGAGCTCCTACAATGGGCAGTTCTTC. Translated: CASRGGAQSSYNGQFF.